The 18 T cell receptor beta chains below all came from one sample that was sequenced in a study of OX40 agonist ivuxolimab in advanced cancers. Produced via immunoSEQ multiplex PCR; TCRdb's table is partial and in-frame only. The sample consists of tens of thousands of clones, roughly 92% of them appearing once. Sequencing was performed on CD4+ or CD8+ T cells sorted from blood, taken in a trial of the OX40 agonist ivuxolimab. These receptors all stem from an adult with an advanced solid tumor such as melanoma, head and neck, liver or kidney cancer.

The V gene is TRBV5-1, the J gene TRBJ1-2; TRBD1 is a possible D gene (6 bases). Per germline, CDR1 SGHRS and CDR2 YFSETQ. The CDR3 spans 15 residues. The germline V and J ends were trimmed by 0 bases and 6 bases, with 15 bases remaining between them. The CDR3 sequence: CASSLGTAPVNGYTF. CDR3 in DNA: TGCGCCAGCAGCTTGGGGACAGCGCCTGTAAATGGCTACACCTTC.

The V and J genes are TRBV4-1 and TRBJ1-4; D is undetermined. Germline CDR1 MGHRA, CDR2 YSYEKL. V shed 1 base and J shed 6 bases, with 6 bases lying between them. The CDR3 contains 13 residues. CDR3 region: CASSQAQDEKLFF. CDR3 DNA sequence: TGCGCCAGCAGCCAAGCCCAAGATGAAAAACTGTTTTTT.

This clone was found once. The genes are TRBV7-9 and TRBJ1-1; D ambiguous. V lost 3 bases, J lost 0 bases, and 5 bases lay in between. Germline CDR1 reads SEHNR; CDR2 reads FQNEAQ (reference sequence). The CDR3 runs 13 residues. The CDR3 reads CASSFPVNTEAFF. In DNA, the CDR3 is TGTGCCAGCAGCTTTCCCGTGAACACTGAAGCTTTCTTT.

This chain uses TRBV5-4 with TRBJ2-1, with D unresolved. Trimming took off 6 bases at V and 4 bases at J, with 17 bases between the two ends. CDR1 and CDR2 from the germline V gene are SGHNT and YYREEE (reference sequence). The CDR3 extends over 15 amino acids. The CDR3 protein is CASTSGMAVYNEQFF. CDR3 coding DNA: TGTGCCAGCACCTCTGGGATGGCAGTTTACAATGAGCAGTTCTTC.

This chain links TRBV30 with TRBJ1-1, with TRBD1 matching 7 bases. There are 15 residues in the CDR3. In germline, CDR1 is GTSNPN, CDR2 SVGIG (reference sequence). V was clipped by 5 bases and J by 0 bases; unmatched bases: 9. The CDR3 nucleotides read TGTGCCTGGGGCAGGGGGGGCTCCATGAACACTGAAGCTTTCTTT. Protein sequence: CAWGRGGSMNTEAFF.

The chain has TRBV19 and TRBJ1-2; 7 bases match TRBD1. The CDR3 is made up of 13 amino acids. CDR1 LNHDA and CDR2 SQIVND come from the germline V gene (reference sequence). J gave up 8 bases and V 10 bases, and 13 bases lay outside the gene matches. The CDR3 region is CAIRDRSTYGYTF. In DNA form, the CDR3 reads TGTGCCATCCGGGACAGATCCACGTACGGCTACACCTTC.

This chain uses TRBV7-9 with TRBJ2-3; either TRBD1 or TRBD2 may fit D (6 bases each). The CDR3 has 15 residues. The V gene's germline CDR1 is SEHNR and CDR2 FQNEAQ (reference sequence). V lost 4 bases to trimming and J lost 3 bases, with 14 bases between them. The CDR3 region is CASSSLQGRTDTQYF. The CDR3 coding sequence is TGTGCCAGCAGCTCCCTCCAGGGGAGGACAGATACGCAGTATTTT.

The V and J genes are TRBV27 and TRBJ2-1, with 9 bases aligning to TRBD2. V shed 4 bases and J 6 bases; nucleotides not matched to a gene: 7. CDR3 length: 15 residues. Germline V gives CDR1 MNHEY, CDR2 SMNVEV (reference sequence). CDR3 in amino acids: CASSSLGLARNEQFF. For the CDR3, the DNA is TGTGCCAGCAGTTCGCTGGGACTAGCTCGCAATGAGCAGTTCTTC.

This sequence joins TRBV5-4 and TRBJ2-2; D is unresolved. In germline, CDR1 is SGHNT, CDR2 YYREEE (reference sequence). Trimming took off 0 bases at V and 3 bases at J, with 3 bases between the two ends. This CDR3 contains 13 residues. The CDR3 DNA reads TGTGCCAGCAGCTTGGGCGACACCGGGGAGCTGTTTTTT. Translation: CASSLGDTGELFF.

This clone occurred once. Given the absence of the conserved phenylalanine or tryptophan at the CDR3 end, a read error is likely. The DNA is left out, because the CDR3 cannot be placed on it with certainty; the CDR3 is given as TCRdb lists it. This chain joins TRBV19 and TRBJ1-4. Per germline, CDR1 LNHDA and CDR2 SQIVND (reference sequence). Ends included, the CDR3 has 13 residues. CDR3 sequence reads: CASSSSQVSWMRE.

This sequence joins TRBV5-1 and TRBJ2-7; 7 bases are shared with TRBD2. J gave up 4 bases and V 5 bases, and 6 bases lay outside the gene matches. In germline, CDR1 is SGHRS, CDR2 YFSETQ. The CDR3 spans 13 residues. The CDR3 DNA reads as TGCGCCAGCAGGAGCAGCGGGGCTTACGAGCAGTACTTC. Translated, it gives CASRSSGAYEQYF. The full variable domain, its missing parts supplied by reference TRBV5-1 and TRBJ2-7, is KAGVTQTPRYLIKTRGQQVTLSCSPISGHRSVSWYQQTPGQGLQFLFEYFSETQRNKGNFPGRFSGRQFSNSRSEMNVSTLELGDSALYLCASRSSGAYEQYFGPGTRLTVT.

This clone came up once. The chain recombines TRBV6-5 with TRBJ1-2; 8 positions agree with TRBD1. Germline CDR1 reads MNHEY; CDR2 reads SVGAGI. The CDR3 has 14 residues. V dropped 6 bases and J dropped 8; count of bases not matched to a gene: 11. CDR3 DNA sequence: TGTGCCAGCAGCTTCGAGGACAGGGCAAGAGGCTACACCTTC. Translating it yields CASSFEDRARGYTF.

The chain links TRBV30 to TRBJ1-1; D not certain. The CDR3 contains 14 residues. Trimming stripped 2 bases from V and 0 bases from J, with 10 bases between. Germline CDR1 reads GTSNPN; CDR2 reads SVGIG (reference sequence). In DNA, the CDR3 is TGTGCCTGGAGTCCGGGCAGGATGAACACTGAAGCTTTCTTT. This codes for CAWSPGRMNTEAFF.

The chain employs TRBV28 and TRBJ1-2, with a tentative D call TRBD1 (5 bases). V shed 7 bases and J shed 5 bases, with 14 bases lying between them. The CDR3 has 13 amino acids. CDR1 and CDR2 from the germline V gene are MDHEN and SYDVKM. The CDR3 DNA sequence: TGTGCCAGCAAAAGCGCAGGGTGGTATGGCTACACCTTC. Protein sequence: CASKSAGWYGYTF.

This chain uses TRBV30 with TRBJ1-3; D may be TRBD1 (5 bases). The germline V gene encodes CDR1 GTSNPN and CDR2 SVGIG (reference sequence). V was pared by 3 bases and J by 0 bases, with 12 bases between. The CDR3 length is 15 residues. CDR3: CAWSLGRSSGNTIYF. CDR3 in DNA: TGTGCCTGGAGCTTGGGACGGAGCTCTGGAAACACCATATATTTT.

The chain recombines TRBV9 with TRBJ2-7; no reliable D call. CDR1 and CDR2 (germline): SGDLS, YYNGEE. The CDR3 covers 12 residues. The V and J ends lost 4 bases and 4 bases respectively, with 9 bases between them. In DNA form, the CDR3 reads TGTGCCAGCAGCCCCGGCATTTACGAGCAGTACTTC. It yields the protein CASSPGIYEQYF.

The chain has TRBV19 and TRBJ2-7, with TRBD2 identical over 12 bases. J was trimmed by 6 bases and V by 7 bases; bases with no gene match: 13. Germline V gives CDR1 LNHDA, CDR2 SQIVND (reference sequence). This CDR3 has 16 residues. CDR3 loop: CASTTTSGSLVGEQYF. CDR3 DNA sequence: TGTGCCAGTACCACGACTAGCGGGAGCCTGGTGGGCGAGCAGTACTTC.

This rearrangement joins TRBV5-1 to TRBJ1-2; TRBD1 might be the D (6 bases). Germline V gene lookup returns CDR1 SGHRS and CDR2 YFSETQ. Trimming took 6 bases from V and 0 from J, leaving 18 bases between them. This CDR3 spans 16 amino acids. DNA of the CDR3: TGCGCCAGCACCTCAGGGGACCACCGGGCTAACTATGGCTACACCTTC. Its protein is CASTSGDHRANYGYTF.